Listed below are T cell receptor beta chains from one sample, sequenced in a study of blood T cell repertoires in COVID-19. The data were produced by immunoSEQ multiplex PCR, yet TCRdb's version contains in-frame clones alone and is incomplete. The table includes about 150,000 clones, around 79% detected once. Sequenced material: peripheral blood. These receptors all stem from an elderly man with acute or convalescent COVID-19. The conserved cysteine and the conserved F or W are not part of the CDR3 here.

TRBV3-1/TRBV3-2,ASSRGGTDTGELF
TRBV6-2/TRBV6-3,ASSGLTGGINNSPLH
TRBV29-1,SSGLWSTDTQY
TRBV21-1,ASSLLSGGETQY
TRBV29-1,SVAPSGAYNEQF
TRBV19,ASSRSTRVSTDTQY
TRBV5-6,ASRTDRGRYTGELF
TRBV6-5,ASSYPPRY
TRBV5-1,ASSRTGTDTQY
TRBV6-1,ASSEWAGQKSYGYT
TRBV27,ASSSLFTPEMADTQY
TRBV19,ASSSQDRFVSGNTIY
TRBV28,ASTPGSTGDVGYT
TRBV3-1/TRBV3-2,ASSPRTGGNQPQH
TRBV12-1,ASSTWTGGETQY
TRBV6-6,ASSPESTEAF
TRBV14,ASSQGKAGGPPYEQY
TRBV6-6,ASSLSKETQY